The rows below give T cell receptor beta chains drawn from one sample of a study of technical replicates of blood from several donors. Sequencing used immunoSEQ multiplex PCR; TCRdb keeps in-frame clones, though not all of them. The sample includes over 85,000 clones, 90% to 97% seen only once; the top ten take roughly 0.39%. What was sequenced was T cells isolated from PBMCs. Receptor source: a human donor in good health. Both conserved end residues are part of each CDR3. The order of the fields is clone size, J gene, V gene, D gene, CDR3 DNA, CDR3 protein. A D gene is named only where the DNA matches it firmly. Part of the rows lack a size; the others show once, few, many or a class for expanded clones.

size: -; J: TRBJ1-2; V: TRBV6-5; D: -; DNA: TGTGCCAGCAGTTATTCCGACACGTACTATGGCTACACCTTC; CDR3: CASSYSDTYYGYTF
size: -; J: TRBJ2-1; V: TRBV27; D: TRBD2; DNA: TGTGCCAGCAGAGTCCTTGGGGGGGGCAATGAGCAGTTCTTC; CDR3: CASRVLGGGNEQFF
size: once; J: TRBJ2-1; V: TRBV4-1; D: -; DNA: TGCGCCAGCAGCCAGGGACTTATCAATGAGCAGTTCTTC; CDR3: CASSQGLINEQFF
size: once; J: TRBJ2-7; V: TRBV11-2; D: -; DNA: TGTGCCAGCAGCTTAAATCCAGGCGTCTCCTACGAGCAGTACTTC; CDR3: CASSLNPGVSYEQYF
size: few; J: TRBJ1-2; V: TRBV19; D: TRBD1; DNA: TGTGCCAGTAGTTTCCAGGGGGCGACTAACTATGGCTACACCTTC; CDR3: CASSFQGATNYGYTF
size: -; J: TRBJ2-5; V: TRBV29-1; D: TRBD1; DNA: TGCAGCGTTGACCTGGGACAGGGGAAAGAGACCCAGTACTTC; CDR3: CSVDLGQGKETQYF
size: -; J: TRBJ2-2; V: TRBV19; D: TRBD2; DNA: TGTGCCAGTAGTATAGTATCCTGGCTAGCGGGAGGTGGTGGGGAGCTGTTTTTT; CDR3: CASSIVSWLAGGGGELFF
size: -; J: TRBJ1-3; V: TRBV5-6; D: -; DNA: TGTGCCAGCAGCCCGAATTACGGAGGAGGAAACACCATATATTTT; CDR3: CASSPNYGGGNTIYF
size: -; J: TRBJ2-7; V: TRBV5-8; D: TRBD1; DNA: TGTGCCAGCACCTCGGACAGGCCCTACGAGCAGTACTTC; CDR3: CASTSDRPYEQYF
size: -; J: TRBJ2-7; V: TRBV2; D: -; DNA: TGTGCCAGAGGGAGAAGGGAAACCTACGAGCAGTACTTC; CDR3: CARGRRETYEQYF
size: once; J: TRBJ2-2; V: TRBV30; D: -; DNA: TGTGCCTGGAGTGCCAGGGTCACCGGGGAGCTGTTTTTT; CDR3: CAWSARVTGELFF
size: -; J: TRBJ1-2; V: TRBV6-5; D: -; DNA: TGTGCCAGCAGTACCACGGGTGGCTATGGCTACACCTTC; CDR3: CASSTTGGYGYTF
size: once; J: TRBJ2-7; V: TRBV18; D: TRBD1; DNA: TGTGCCAGCTCACCGTCACTGACAGGGATCTACGAGCAGTACTTC; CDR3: CASSPSLTGIYEQYF
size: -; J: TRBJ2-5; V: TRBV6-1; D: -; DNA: TGTGCCAGCTCAGGGGCCACCCCGGAGACCCAGTACTTC; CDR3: CASSGATPETQYF
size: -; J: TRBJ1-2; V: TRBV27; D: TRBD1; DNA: TGTGCCAGCAGTTTTAAGGGGGCTGATGGCTACACCTTC; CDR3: CASSFKGADGYTF
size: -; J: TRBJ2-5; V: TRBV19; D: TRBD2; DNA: TGTGCCAGTAGTATAGAGGGAGGGCAGGACGGGACCCAGTACTTC; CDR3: CASSIEGGQDGTQYF
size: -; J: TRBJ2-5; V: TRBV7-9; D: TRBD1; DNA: TGTGCCAGCGCTACAGGGGAAGAAGAGACCCAGTACTTC; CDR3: CASATGEEETQYF
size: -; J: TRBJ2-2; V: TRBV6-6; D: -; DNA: TGTGCCAGCAGCCTAGTCGTGTACACCGGGGAGCTGTTTTTT; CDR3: CASSLVVYTGELFF
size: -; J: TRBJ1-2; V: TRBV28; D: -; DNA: TGTGCCAGCAGTTTCCCTCAGGCCCCTGGCTACACCTTC; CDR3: CASSFPQAPGYTF
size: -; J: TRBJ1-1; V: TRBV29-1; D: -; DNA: TGCAGCGTTGGAGCGACTCTTAGCACTGAAGCTTTCTTT; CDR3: CSVGATLSTEAFF
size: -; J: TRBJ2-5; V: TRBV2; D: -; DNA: TGTGCCGGCACCGGGACTCTGCGGGAGACCCAGTACTTC; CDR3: CAGTGTLRETQYF
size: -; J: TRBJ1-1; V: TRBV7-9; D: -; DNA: TGTGCCAGCAGCCCCGTCGATGGCAGGGAGAACACTGAAGCTTTCTTT; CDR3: CASSPVDGRENTEAFF
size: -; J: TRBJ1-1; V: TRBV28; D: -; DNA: TGTGCCAGCAGTCCTCGTGGGCAGTGGGTCACTGAAGCTTTCTTT; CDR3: CASSPRGQWVTEAFF
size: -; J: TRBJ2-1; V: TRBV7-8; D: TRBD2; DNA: TGTGCCAGCAGCCCACCCGGACTAGCTCCGAATGAGCAGTTCTTC; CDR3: CASSPPGLAPNEQFF